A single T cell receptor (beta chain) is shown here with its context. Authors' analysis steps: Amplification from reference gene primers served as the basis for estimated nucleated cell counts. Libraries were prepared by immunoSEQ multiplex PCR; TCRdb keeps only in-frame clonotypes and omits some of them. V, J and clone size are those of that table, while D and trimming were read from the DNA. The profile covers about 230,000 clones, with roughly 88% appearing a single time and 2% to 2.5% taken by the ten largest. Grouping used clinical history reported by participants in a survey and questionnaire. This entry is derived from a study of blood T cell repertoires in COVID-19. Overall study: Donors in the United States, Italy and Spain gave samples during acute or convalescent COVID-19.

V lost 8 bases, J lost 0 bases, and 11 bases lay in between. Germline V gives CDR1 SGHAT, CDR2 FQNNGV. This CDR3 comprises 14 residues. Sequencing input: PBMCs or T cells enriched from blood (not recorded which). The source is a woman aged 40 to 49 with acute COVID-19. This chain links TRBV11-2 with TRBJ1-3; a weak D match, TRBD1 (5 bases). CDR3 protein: CASGGTLSGNTIYF. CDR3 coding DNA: TGTGCCAGCGGCGGGACGCTCTCTGGAAACACCATATATTTT.